This TCR beta chain was sequenced during a study of CD8 T cells in ankylosing spondylitis. Germline values: CDR1 MNHNS, CDR2 SASEGT. Trimming took off 6 bases at V and 8 bases at J, with 16 bases between the two ends. The CDR3 is 13 amino acids. This clonotype was observed a few times. Its antigen remains unknown. TCRdb re-called the 5' RACE reads with MiXCR, one entry per CDR3 protein. This table holds some 140,000 distinct CDR3 sequences, roughly 8% found once. Overall study findings and caveats: Disease-associated clones were reportedly significantly overrepresented in matched ankylosing spondylitis synovial fluid.

Sequenced sample: synovial fluid, either unsorted or a sorted T cell fraction (not recorded which). The receptor's source is a male donor with ankylosing spondylitis. The V and J genes are TRBV6-1 and TRBJ1-2, with a tentative D call TRBD1 (5 bases). The CDR3 loop reads CASRKNQGSGYTF. The CDR3 nucleotides are TGTGCCAGCAGAAAAAATCAGGGTTCCGGCTACACCTTC.